The 17 T cell receptor beta chains given below trace back to one sample, sequenced in a study of CD8+ T cells in alopecia areata. Extraction and reverse transcription of RNA yielded cDNA as the sequencing template. TCRdb keeps only in-frame clones here, not all; method: immunoSEQ multiplex PCR. The sample gives 170,000 or so clones, about 60% of which show up once; roughly 14% is in the top ten. The sequencing used CD4+ T cells sorted from blood, collected at week 0. These receptors all stem from a human donor with alopecia areata.

This clone appeared a few times. This chain uses TRBV29-1 with TRBJ2-5; D is possibly TRBD1 (6 bases). Germline CDR1 is SQVTM and CDR2 is ANQGSEA. The length of the CDR3 is 14 residues. Trimming shortened V by 3 bases and J by 3 bases, and 14 bases separated the two germline ends. The CDR3 region is CSVEVRQVEETQYF. Written as DNA, the CDR3 is TGCAGCGTTGAGGTCCGACAGGTAGAAGAGACCCAGTACTTC.

This clone was counted many times. The chain combines TRBV11-2 with TRBJ2-6; perhaps TRBD1 as D (6 bases). The V gene lost 7 bases and the J gene lost 0 bases, with 16 bases spanning the gap. Germline V lookup: CDR1 SGHAT, CDR2 FQNNGV. The CDR3 consists of 17 residues. CDR3 bases: TGTGCCAGCAAATACAGGGTGAAGGACTCTGGGGCCAACGTCCTGACTTTC. This encodes CASKYRVKDSGANVLTF.

The V gene is TRBV4-1, the J gene TRBJ2-3; 7 positions agree with TRBD2. Germline values: CDR1 MGHRA, CDR2 YSYEKL. V dropped 4 bases and J dropped 4; count of bases not matched to a gene: 5. The CDR3 has 14 residues. CDR3 region: CASSPGTNADTQYF. The CDR3 region has the DNA TGCGCCAGCAGCCCCGGGACTAACGCAGATACGCAGTATTTT.

The chain joins TRBV7-2 to TRBJ2-7; D call uncertain. The germline V and J ends were trimmed by 2 bases and 3 bases, with 5 bases remaining between them. Per germline, CDR1 SGHTA and CDR2 FQGNSA. The CDR3 length is 12 residues. This CDR3 reads CASSLQSYEQYF. The CDR3 DNA is TGTGCCAGCAGCTTACAGAGCTACGAGCAGTACTTC.

The chain links TRBV7-2 to TRBJ2-5, with 9 bases that match TRBD2. This CDR3 has 15 residues. CDR1 and CDR2 from the germline V gene are SGHTA and FQGNSA. With V trimmed by 2 bases and J by 2 bases, 3 bases remained unmatched. CDR3 sequence (DNA): TGTGCCAGCAGCTTAAGAGGACTAGCGCAAGAGACCCAGTACTTC. Amino acids: CASSLRGLAQETQYF.

This clone was counted a few times. The chain couples TRBV19 to TRBJ1-3; 7 positions agree with TRBD1. Per the germline V gene, CDR1 is LNHDA and CDR2 is SQIVND (reference sequence). This CDR3 is built from 14 residues. J lost 0 bases, V lost 7 bases, and 3 bases had no gene match. DNA of the CDR3: TGTGCCAGTAAGGACAGGAGCTCTGGAAACACCATATATTTT. This gives the protein CASKDRSSGNTIYF.

V and J are TRBV29-1 and TRBJ1-2, with 8 bases lining up with TRBD1. The CDR3 is 13 amino acids. The germline CDR1 and CDR2 sequences are SQVTM and ANQGSEA. The V segment lost 7 bases and the J segment 4 bases; nucleotides outside the gene matches: 8. The CDR3 DNA follows: TGCAGCGCTAGCGGACAGGGCGGCTATGGCTACACCTTC. It specifies CSASGQGGYGYTF.

The chain couples TRBV19 to TRBJ2-6; unclear D gene. The CDR3 has 16 amino acids. The germline V and J ends were trimmed by 7 bases and 0 bases, with 13 bases remaining between them. Germline V gives CDR1 LNHDA, CDR2 SQIVND (reference sequence). The CDR3, as DNA: TGTGCCAGTACCTATGGCCTTAGCTCTGGGGCCAACGTCCTGACTTTC. Its translation is CASTYGLSSGANVLTF. The full variable domain, in which reference TRBV19 and TRBJ2-6 provide the parts outside the CDR3, is DGGITQSPKYLFRKEGQNVTLSCEQNLNHDAMYWYRQDPGQGLRLIYYSQIVNDFQKGDIAEGYSVSREKKESFPLTVTSAQKNPTAFYLCASTYGLSSGANVLTFGAGSRLTVL.

The chain combines TRBV29-1 with TRBJ2-2; D gene unclear. Germline values: CDR1 SQVTM, CDR2 ANQGSEA. The V end lost 1 base, the J end lost 1 base, and 7 bases lay between the germline ends. The CDR3 length is 14 residues. The CDR3 loop reads CSVEGGLNTGELFF. DNA of the CDR3: TGCAGCGTTGAAGGGGGTCTGAACACCGGGGAGCTGTTTTTT.

The chain links TRBV30 to TRBJ2-2; D gene ambiguous. The CDR3 has 14 amino acids. The germline V gene encodes CDR1 GTSNPN and CDR2 SVGIG (reference sequence). V was pared by 3 bases and J by 5 bases, with 13 bases between. CDR3 residues: CAWSVRVRTGELFF. CDR3 nucleotide sequence: TGTGCCTGGAGCGTAAGGGTTCGGACCGGGGAGCTGTTTTTT.

As regards this clone: A read error may be the cause here, since a much bigger clone is one base away. This rearrangement joins TRBV7-9 to TRBJ1-6; D is uncertain. Germline V gene lookup returns CDR1 SEHNR and CDR2 FQNEAQ (reference sequence). This CDR3 has 14 residues. Deletions cut 4 bases from V and 0 bases from J, with 4 bases between. The CDR3 DNA reads TGTGCCAGCAGCTCCCGCTCCTATAATTCACCCCTCCACTTT. As protein: CASSSRSYNSPLHF.

The chain couples TRBV5-1 to TRBJ2-7, with D perhaps TRBD2 (5 bases). Germline V gene lookup returns CDR1 SGHRS and CDR2 YFSETQ. The V end lost 7 bases, the J end lost 5 bases, and 16 bases lay between the germline ends. This CDR3 spans 13 amino acids. The CDR3 spells CASRDGSFDEQYF. CDR3 DNA sequence: TGCGCCAGCCGGGATGGCAGCTTTGACGAGCAGTACTTC.

CDR3: CAWSGGGQETQYF. The CDR3 nucleotides are TGTGCCTGGAGTGGGGGAGGTCAAGAGACCCAGTACTTC. V is TRBV30 and J is TRBJ2-5, with D possibly matching TRBD2 (6 bases). Trimming left V 1 base short and J 2 bases short, with 8 bases between. This CDR3 is 13 amino acids long. CDR1 is GTSNPN, CDR2 SVGIG, per germline (reference sequence).

This clone was detected only a few times. The chain links TRBV2 to TRBJ1-1; 7 nucleotides agree with TRBD1. The V gene's germline CDR1 is SNHLY and CDR2 FYNNEI. This CDR3 is 15 amino acids long. V lost 9 bases, J lost 1 base, and 11 bases stayed unmatched. CDR3 region: CASYRGEWGNTEAFF. Written as DNA, the CDR3 is TGTGCCAGTTACAGGGGCGAGTGGGGGAACACTGAAGCTTTCTTT. The complete variable domain, with remaining parts taken from reference TRBV2 and TRBJ1-1, reads EPEVTQTPSHQVTQMGQEVILRCVPISNHLYFYWYRQILGQKVEFLVSFYNNEISEKSEIFDDQFSVERPDGSNFTLKIRSTKLEDSAMYFCASYRGEWGNTEAFFGQGTRLTVV.

In its sample, this clone was seen a few times. The chain employs TRBV4-1 and TRBJ2-2, with TRBD1 matching 10 bases. From germline, CDR1 is MGHRA and CDR2 YSYEKL. This CDR3 has 15 amino acids. Germline trimming cut 4 bases from V and 5 bases from J; bases unmatched to any gene: 4. CDR3 nucleotides: TGCGCCAGCAGCCCGGGACAGGGGCGGACCGGGGAGCTGTTTTTT. It codes for CASSPGQGRTGELFF.

The gene calls are TRBV7-9 and TRBJ1-3; D is perhaps TRBD1 (6 bases). CDR1 SEHNR and CDR2 FQNEAQ come from the germline V gene (reference sequence). The CDR3 sequence is 16 residues long. Trimming left V 4 bases short and J 0 bases short, with 13 bases between. Here the CDR3 DNA reads TGTGCCAGCAGCTCCAAGAGGACAGCCTCTGGAAACACCATATATTTT. It is translated as CASSSKRTASGNTIYF.

Comments on this clone: Other DNA sequences in this specimen translate into the identical CDR3. This chain links TRBV6-1 with TRBJ1-5; D call uncertain. CDR1 MNHNS and CDR2 SASEGT come from the germline V gene. There are 12 residues in the CDR3. V was trimmed by 9 bases and J by 7 bases, leaving 13 bases between them. For the CDR3, the DNA is TGTGCCAGTCGGGAGGGTGGGCAGCCCCAGCATTTT. This sequence encodes CASREGGQPQHF.